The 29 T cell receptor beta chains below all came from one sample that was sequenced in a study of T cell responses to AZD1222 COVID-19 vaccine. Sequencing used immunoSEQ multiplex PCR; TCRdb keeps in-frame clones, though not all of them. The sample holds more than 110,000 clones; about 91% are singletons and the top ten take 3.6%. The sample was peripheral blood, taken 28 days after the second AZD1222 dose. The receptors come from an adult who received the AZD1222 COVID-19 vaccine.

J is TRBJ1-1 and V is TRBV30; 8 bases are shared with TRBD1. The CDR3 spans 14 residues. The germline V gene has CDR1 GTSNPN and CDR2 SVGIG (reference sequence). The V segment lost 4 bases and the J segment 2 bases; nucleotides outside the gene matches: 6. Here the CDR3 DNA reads TGTGCCTGGACCCGGACAGGGATAAACACTGAAGCTTTCTTT. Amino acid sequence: CAWTRTGINTEAFF.

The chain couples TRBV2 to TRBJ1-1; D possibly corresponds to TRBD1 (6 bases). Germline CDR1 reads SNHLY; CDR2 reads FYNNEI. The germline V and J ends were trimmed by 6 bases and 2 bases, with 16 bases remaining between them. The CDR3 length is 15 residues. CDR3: CASSLLRTDNTEAFF. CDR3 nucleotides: TGTGCCAGCAGCCTTCTCCGGACAGATAACACTGAAGCTTTCTTT.

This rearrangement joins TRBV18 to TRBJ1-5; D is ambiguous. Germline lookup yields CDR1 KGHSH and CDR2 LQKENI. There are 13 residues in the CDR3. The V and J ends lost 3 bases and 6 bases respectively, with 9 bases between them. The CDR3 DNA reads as TGTGCCAGCTCACCCCTGGGAGGTCAGCCCCAGCATTTT. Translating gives CASSPLGGQPQHF.

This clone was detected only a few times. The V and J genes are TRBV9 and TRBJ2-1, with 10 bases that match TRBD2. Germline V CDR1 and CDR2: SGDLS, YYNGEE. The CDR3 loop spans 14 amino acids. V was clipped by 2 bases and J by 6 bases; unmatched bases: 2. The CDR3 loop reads CASSVGTSVNEQFF. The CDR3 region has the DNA TGTGCCAGCAGCGTTGGGACTAGCGTCAATGAGCAGTTCTTC.

The CDR3 is CASSLKGSPGNTIYF. DNA for the CDR3: TGTGCCAGCAGCTTAAAGGGGAGCCCTGGAAACACCATATATTTT. The chain links TRBV7-2 to TRBJ1-3, with TRBD1 as a possible D gene (5 bases). V dropped 2 bases and J dropped 2 bases, with 10 bases sitting between them. Germline assignment: CDR1 SGHTA and CDR2 FQGNSA. The CDR3 has 15 residues. Complete variable domain (other parts from reference TRBV7-2 and TRBJ1-3): GAGVSQSPSNKVTEKGKDVELRCDPISGHTALYWYRQSLGQGLEFLIYFQGNSAPDKSGLPSDRFSAERTGGSVSTLTIQRTQQEDSAVYLCASSLKGSPGNTIYFGEGSWLTVV.

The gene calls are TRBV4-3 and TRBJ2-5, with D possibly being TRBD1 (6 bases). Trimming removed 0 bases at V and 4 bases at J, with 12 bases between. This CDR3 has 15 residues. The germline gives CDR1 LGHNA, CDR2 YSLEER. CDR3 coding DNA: TGCGCCAGCAGCCAAGATCCCAGGGGCGGAGAGACCCAGTACTTC. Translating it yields CASSQDPRGGETQYF.

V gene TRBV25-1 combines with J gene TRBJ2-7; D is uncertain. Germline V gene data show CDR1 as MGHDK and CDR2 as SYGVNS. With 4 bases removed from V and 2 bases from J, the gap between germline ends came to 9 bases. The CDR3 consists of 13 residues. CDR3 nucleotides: TGTGCCAGCAGTGTTGGGAACGCCTACGAGCAGTACTTC. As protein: CASSVGNAYEQYF.

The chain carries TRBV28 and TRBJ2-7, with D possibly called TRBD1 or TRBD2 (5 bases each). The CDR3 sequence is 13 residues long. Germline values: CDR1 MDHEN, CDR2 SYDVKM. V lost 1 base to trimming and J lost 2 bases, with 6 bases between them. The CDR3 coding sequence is TGTGCCAGCAGTTTATTGGGGGCCTACGAGCAGTACTTC. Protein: CASSLLGAYEQYF.

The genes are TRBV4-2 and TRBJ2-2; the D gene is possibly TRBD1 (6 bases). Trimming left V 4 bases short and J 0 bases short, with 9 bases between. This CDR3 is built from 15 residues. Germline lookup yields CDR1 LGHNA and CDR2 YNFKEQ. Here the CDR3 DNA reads TGTGCCAGCAGCCTTTGGACAGCGAACACCGGGGAGCTGTTTTTT. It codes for CASSLWTANTGELFF.

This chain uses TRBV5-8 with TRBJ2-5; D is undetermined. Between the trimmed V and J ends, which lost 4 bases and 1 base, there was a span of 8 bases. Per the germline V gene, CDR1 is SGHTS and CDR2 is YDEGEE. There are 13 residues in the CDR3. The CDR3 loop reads CASSLRSQETQYF. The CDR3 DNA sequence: TGTGCCAGCAGCCTCCGGTCCCAAGAGACCCAGTACTTC.

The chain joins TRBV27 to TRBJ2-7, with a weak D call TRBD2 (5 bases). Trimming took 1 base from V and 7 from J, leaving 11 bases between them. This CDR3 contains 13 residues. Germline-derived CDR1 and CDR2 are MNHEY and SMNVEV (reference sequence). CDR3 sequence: CASSLYVQREQYF. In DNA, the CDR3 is TGTGCCAGCAGTTTATACGTACAGCGGGAGCAGTACTTC.

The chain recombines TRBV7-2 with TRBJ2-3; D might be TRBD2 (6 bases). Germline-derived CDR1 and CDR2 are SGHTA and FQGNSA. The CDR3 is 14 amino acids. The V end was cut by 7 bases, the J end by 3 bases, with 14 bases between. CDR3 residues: CASTPWRETDTQYF. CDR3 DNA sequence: TGTGCCAGCACCCCTTGGAGGGAAACAGATACGCAGTATTTT.

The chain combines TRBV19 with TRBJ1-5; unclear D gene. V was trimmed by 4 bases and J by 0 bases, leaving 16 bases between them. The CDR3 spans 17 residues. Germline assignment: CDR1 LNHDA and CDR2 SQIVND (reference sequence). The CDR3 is CASSNWNGPYSNQPQHF. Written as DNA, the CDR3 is TGTGCCAGTAGTAATTGGAACGGGCCTTATAGCAATCAGCCCCAGCATTTT.

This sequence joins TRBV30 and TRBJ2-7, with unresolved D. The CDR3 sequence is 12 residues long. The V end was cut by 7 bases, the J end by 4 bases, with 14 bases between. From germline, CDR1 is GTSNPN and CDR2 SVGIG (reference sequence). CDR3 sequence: CAYTVREYEQYF. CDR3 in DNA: TGTGCCTATACGGTCAGAGAATACGAGCAGTACTTC.

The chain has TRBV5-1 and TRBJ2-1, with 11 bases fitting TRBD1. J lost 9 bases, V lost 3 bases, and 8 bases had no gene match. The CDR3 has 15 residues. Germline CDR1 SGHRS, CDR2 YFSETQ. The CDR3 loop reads CASSSGDRGLIEQFF. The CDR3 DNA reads TGCGCCAGCAGCTCCGGGGACAGGGGGTTGATTGAGCAGTTCTTC.

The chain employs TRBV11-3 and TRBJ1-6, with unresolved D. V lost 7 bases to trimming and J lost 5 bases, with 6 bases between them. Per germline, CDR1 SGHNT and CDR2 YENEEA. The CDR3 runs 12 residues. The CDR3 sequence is CASTSNNSPLHF. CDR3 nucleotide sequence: TGTGCCAGCACCTCTAATAATTCACCCCTCCACTTT.

The CDR3 here is CASRTNRDREQFF. DNA of the CDR3: TGTGCCAGCAGAACCAACCGGGACCGTGAGCAGTTCTTC. The rearrangement links TRBV27 to TRBJ2-1; the D gene could be TRBD1 or TRBD2 (5 bases each). V dropped 6 bases and J dropped 9 bases, with 15 bases sitting between them. CDR1 is MNHEY and CDR2 is SMNVEV in the germline V gene (reference sequence). This CDR3 spans 13 amino acids.

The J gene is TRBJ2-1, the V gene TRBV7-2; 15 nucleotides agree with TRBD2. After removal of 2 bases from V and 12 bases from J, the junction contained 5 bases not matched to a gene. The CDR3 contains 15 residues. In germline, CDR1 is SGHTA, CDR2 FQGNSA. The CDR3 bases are TGTGCCAGCAGCTTACTCCCGGGACTAGCGGGAGGGCAGTTCTTC. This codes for CASSLLPGLAGGQFF.

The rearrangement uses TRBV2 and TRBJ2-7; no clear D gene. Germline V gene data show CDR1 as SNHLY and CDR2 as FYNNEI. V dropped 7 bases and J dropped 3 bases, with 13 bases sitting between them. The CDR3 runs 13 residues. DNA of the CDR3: TGTGCCAGCAATACAGAGCTAATCTACGAGCAGTACTTC. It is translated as CASNTELIYEQYF. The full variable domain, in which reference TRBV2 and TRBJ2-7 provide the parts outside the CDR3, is EPEVTQTPSHQVTQMGQEVILRCVPISNHLYFYWYRQILGQKVEFLVSFYNNEISEKSEIFDDQFSVERPDGSNFTLKIRSTKLEDSAMYFCASNTELIYEQYFGPGTRLTVT.

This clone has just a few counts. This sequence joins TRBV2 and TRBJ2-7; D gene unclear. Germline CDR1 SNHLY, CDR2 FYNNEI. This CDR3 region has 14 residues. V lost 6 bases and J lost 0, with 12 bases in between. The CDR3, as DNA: TGTGCCAGCAGCGAGCTTGACAACTCCTACGAGCAGTACTTC. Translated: CASSELDNSYEQYF.

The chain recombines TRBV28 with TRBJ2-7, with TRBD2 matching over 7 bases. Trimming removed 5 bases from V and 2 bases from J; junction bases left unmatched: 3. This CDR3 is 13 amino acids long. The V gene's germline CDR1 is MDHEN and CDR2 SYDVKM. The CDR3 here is CASSQSGAYEQYF. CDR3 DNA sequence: TGTGCCAGCAGTCAAAGCGGGGCCTACGAGCAGTACTTC.

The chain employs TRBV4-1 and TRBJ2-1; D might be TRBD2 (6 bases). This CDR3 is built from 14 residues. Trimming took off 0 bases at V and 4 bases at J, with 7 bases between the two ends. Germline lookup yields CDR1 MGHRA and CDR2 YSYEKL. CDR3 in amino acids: CASSQDAGYNEQFF. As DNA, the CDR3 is TGCGCCAGCAGCCAAGATGCGGGGTACAATGAGCAGTTCTTC.

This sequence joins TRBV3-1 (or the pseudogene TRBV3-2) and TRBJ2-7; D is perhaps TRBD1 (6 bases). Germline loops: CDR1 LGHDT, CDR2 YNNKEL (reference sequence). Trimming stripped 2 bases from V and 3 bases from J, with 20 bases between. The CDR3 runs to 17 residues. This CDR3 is CASSQRTLGQPNYEQYF. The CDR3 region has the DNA TGTGCCAGCAGCCAACGAACACTTGGACAGCCCAACTACGAGCAGTACTTC.

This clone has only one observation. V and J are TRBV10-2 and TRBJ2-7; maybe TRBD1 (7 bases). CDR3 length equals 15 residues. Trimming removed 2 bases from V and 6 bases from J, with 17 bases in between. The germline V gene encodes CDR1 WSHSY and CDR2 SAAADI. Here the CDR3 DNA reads TGCGCCAGCAGTGAGGGGGGGACAGTGACATCCGAGCAGTACTTC. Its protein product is CASSEGGTVTSEQYF.

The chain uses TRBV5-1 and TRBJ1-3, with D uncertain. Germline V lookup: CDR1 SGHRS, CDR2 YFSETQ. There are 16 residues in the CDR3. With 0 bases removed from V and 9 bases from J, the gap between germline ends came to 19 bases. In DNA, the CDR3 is TGCGCCAGCAGCTTGGATTATCCGGGCAGACAACGCACCATATATTTT. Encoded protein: CASSLDYPGRQRTIYF. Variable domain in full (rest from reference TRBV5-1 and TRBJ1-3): KAGVTQTPRYLIKTRGQQVTLSCSPISGHRSVSWYQQTPGQGLQFLFEYFSETQRNKGNFPGRFSGRQFSNSRSEMNVSTLELGDSALYLCASSLDYPGRQRTIYFGEGSWLTVV.

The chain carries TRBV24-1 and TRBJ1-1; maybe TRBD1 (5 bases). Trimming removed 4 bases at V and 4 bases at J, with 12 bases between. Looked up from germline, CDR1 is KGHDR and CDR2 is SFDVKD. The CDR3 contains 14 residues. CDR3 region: CATSDPGLSTEAFF. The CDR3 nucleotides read TGTGCCACCAGTGACCCGGGACTGAGCACTGAAGCTTTCTTT.

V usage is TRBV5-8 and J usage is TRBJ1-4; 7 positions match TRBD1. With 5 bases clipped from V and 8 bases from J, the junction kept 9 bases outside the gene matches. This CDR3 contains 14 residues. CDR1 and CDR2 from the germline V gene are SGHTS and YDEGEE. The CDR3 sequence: CASSFRGISEKLFF. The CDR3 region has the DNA TGTGCCAGCAGTTTCAGGGGGATTTCGGAAAAACTGTTTTTT. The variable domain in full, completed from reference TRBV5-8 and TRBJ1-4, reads EAGVTQSPTHLIKTRGQQATLRCSPISGHTSVYWYQQALGLGLQFLLWYDEGEERNRGNFPPRFSGRQFPNYSSELNVNALELEDSALYLCASSFRGISEKLFFGSGTQLSVL.

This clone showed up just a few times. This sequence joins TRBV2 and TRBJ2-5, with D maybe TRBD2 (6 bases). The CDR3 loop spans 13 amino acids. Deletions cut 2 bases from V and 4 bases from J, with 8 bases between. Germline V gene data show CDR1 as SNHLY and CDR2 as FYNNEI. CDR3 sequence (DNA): TGTGCCAGCAGTGAAATGGGGGGAGAGACCCAGTACTTC. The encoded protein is CASSEMGGETQYF.

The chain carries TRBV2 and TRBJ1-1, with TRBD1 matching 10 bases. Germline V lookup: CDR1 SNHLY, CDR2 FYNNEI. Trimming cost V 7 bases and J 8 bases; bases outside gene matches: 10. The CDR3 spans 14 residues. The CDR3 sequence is CASTKGQGEMEAFF. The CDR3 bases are TGTGCCAGCACCAAAGGACAGGGGGAGATGGAAGCTTTCTTT.